The present entry profiles one TCR beta chain with its context. This clonotype has just a few counts. Its antigen remains undetermined. Nothing much larger sits one base from this clone, and base qualities are not available. Including the terminal cysteine and phenylalanine, the CDR3 comprises 12 residues. CDR3 DNA is the only sequence kept; it has 36 bases, read in frame from the first base. Looking up the germline V gene yields CDR1 MNHEY and CDR2 SVGAGI. Ficoll-Paque density gradient centrifugation was the method used to isolate PBMCs. Sequencing instrument: Illumina NovaSeq 6000. TCRalpha and TCRbeta cDNA libraries were built by 5'RACE with constant-segment primers, adding sample barcodes and unique molecular identifiers. RNA was extracted from every sample with Trizol reagent. Amplification of the libraries took two PCR steps, and the second step added a second sample barcode plus Illumina TruSeq adapters. Libraries were sequenced on an Illumina NovaSeq with 2 x 150 bp paired-end reads. In the source study's methods: With migec v1.2.7, reads were demultiplexed and then collapsed into UMI-guided consensus sequences. Using mixcr v2.1.11, UMI consensuses were aligned to TRA and TRB V and J templates and then assembled into clonotypes. A clonotype was counted as expanded or contracted only if both edgeR and NoisET called the change significant, with noise models trained on biological replicates. For edgeR calls, the cutoffs were a false discovery rate-adjusted p below 0.01 and a log2 fold-change threshold of 1. As an exploratory analysis of dynamics, max-normalized trajectories of the 1000 most abundant clonotypes were examined with PCA combined with hierarchical clustering. Separately sequenced CD4+ and CD8+ repertoires were used to assign a CD4 or CD8 phenotype to each responding clone. The raw public data were reprocessed by TCRdb itself: fastp quality trimming at Q25, MiXCR clonotype calling, in-frame beta chains only. Each CDR3 protein appears once, grouped with its most common genes and DNA. In this record, the V and J calls reflect TCRdb's handling and not the investigators' own analysis. For this sample there are 190,000 or so distinct CDR3 sequences; about a fifth appear just once. The top ten clones comprise more than 20% of the sample.

This entry comes from a study of T-cell memory formation after mild COVID-19 (dated by TCRdb to the early 2020s). Notes on the research overall: Most TCR sequence clusters were specific to one of the two donors. In a couple of donors, T-cell clones that expanded and contracted after mild COVID-19 were tracked by sequencing TCRalpha and TCRbeta repertoires over time. The cohort was made up of two young adult volunteers, one female and one male, who were previously healthy.

What the authors observed across the whole study: The study included only a couple of mild cases, and larger cohorts that include severe cases with pre-infection samples were judged to be necessary. Clones that contracted from day 15 to 85 showed balanced CD4/CD8 phenotypes, whereas a second wave of clones that expanded from day 15 to 37 leaned towards CD4+. Contracting CD4+ clones appeared mostly in the CM and EM memory subsets, whereas CD8+ clones were enriched in EMRA. Some responding clones were detected in pre-infection memory, suggesting pre-existing cross-reactive memory T cells joined the SARS-CoV-2 response. Whether the second-wave clones peaking on day 37 were SARS-CoV-2 specific was not confirmed.

This TCR was recovered from an adult woman who had mild COVID-19 (a few samples of this study predate the infection). The sample titles of this study are shuffled in the database, so cell type and time point are left out; the donor was told from shared clones. Sequenced: PBMCs or a T cell subset sorted from them (not recorded which). Recombination joined TRBV6-5 with TRBJ2-5; the junction holds 7 bases that match TRBD2. The DNA sequence follows: TGTGCGGGGGGGAGGCCGTGGGAGACCCAGTACTTC. This codes for CAGGRPWETQYF.